A single T cell receptor beta chain is shown here with its context. Antigen: not known. These data belong to a study of T cell responses to AZD1222 COVID-19 vaccine. Repertoires were generated with immunoSEQ multiplex PCR, while TCRdb's copy carries only in-frame clones and drops some. The profile shows 99,000 or so clones, 80% to 90% of them singletons. Study-wide results and caveats: Scientists sampled the repertoires only once the peak T cell response had passed.

Sequencing used peripheral blood, obtained on day 0 of AZD1222 vaccination. This clonotype was sampled from an adult in good health.

The CDR3 nucleotides are TGTGCCAGCAGCCCTAGTAGGAATGAGCAGTTCTTC. Translating gives CASSPSRNEQFF. This chain uses TRBV7-2 with TRBJ2-1; D is undetermined. V was pared by 5 bases and J by 7 bases, with 9 bases between. Germline V lookup: CDR1 SGHTA, CDR2 FQGNSA. This CDR3 is built from 12 residues.